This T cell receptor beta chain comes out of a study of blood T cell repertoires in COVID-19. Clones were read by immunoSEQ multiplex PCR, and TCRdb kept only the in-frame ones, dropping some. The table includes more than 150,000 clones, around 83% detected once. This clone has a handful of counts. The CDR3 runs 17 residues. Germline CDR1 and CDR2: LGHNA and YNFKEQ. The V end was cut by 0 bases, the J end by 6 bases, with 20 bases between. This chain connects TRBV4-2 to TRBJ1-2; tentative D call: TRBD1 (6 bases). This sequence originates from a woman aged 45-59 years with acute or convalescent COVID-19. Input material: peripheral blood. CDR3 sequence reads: CASSQEQGRGQGDGYTF. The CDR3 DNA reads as TGTGCCAGCAGCCAAGAGCAGGGCAGGGGTCAGGGTGATGGCTACACCTTC.